The 26 T cell receptor beta chains presented below share a single source sample, sequenced in a study of cytomegalovirus exposure and HLA in healthy donors. The PCR ran on 60 Vbeta and 13 Jbeta primers. Clones were read by immunoSEQ multiplex PCR, and TCRdb kept only the in-frame ones, dropping some. The sample has 75,000 to 80,000 clones; 60% to 85% are singletons. Sequenced sample: PBMCs. All receptors derive from a man aged 35 to 55 in good health and CMV-seronegative.

The gene calls are TRBV28 and TRBJ2-7; TRBD1 aligns across 8 bases. Germline values: CDR1 MDHEN, CDR2 SYDVKM. This CDR3 region has 15 residues. V was pared by 2 bases and J by 4 bases, with 7 bases of the junction left unmatched. The CDR3 nucleotides are TGTGCCAGCAGTTTAGTGACAGGGGTTATTTACGAGCAGTACTTC. The encoded protein is CASSLVTGVIYEQYF.

This chain connects TRBV6-1 to TRBJ2-7; D may be TRBD2 (5 bases). Germline V lookup: CDR1 MNHNS, CDR2 SASEGT. This CDR3 spans 14 amino acids. V was trimmed by 3 bases and J by 3 bases, leaving 12 bases between them. The CDR3 DNA follows: TGTGCCAGCAGTGAGCGAGCAGACTACTACGAGCAGTACTTC. This encodes CASSERADYYEQYF.

This sequence joins TRBV19 and TRBJ1-5; D is ambiguous. The CDR3 runs to 13 residues. Trimming cost V 5 bases and J 1 base, with 6 bases left between them. The V gene's germline CDR1 is LNHDA and CDR2 SQIVND (reference sequence). The CDR3 bases are TGTGCCAGTAGTGGGCAGAGCAATCAGCCCCAGCATTTT. Its translation is CASSGQSNQPQHF. Full variable domain (outside the CDR3, taken from reference TRBV19 and TRBJ1-5): DGGITQSPKYLFRKEGQNVTLSCEQNLNHDAMYWYRQDPGQGLRLIYYSQIVNDFQKGDIAEGYSVSREKKESFPLTVTSAQKNPTAFYLCASSGQSNQPQHFGDGTRLSIL.

The DNA for the CDR3 is TGTGCCAGCAGCCCCACTAGCGGGAGCCGCAATGAGCAGTTCTTC. It is translated as CASSPTSGSRNEQFF. The chain recombines TRBV5-6 with TRBJ2-1; 11 bases are a match to TRBD2. The CDR3 is 15 amino acids. The germline V gene encodes CDR1 SGHDT and CDR2 YYEEEE. J gave up 6 bases and V 4 bases, and 6 bases lay outside the gene matches. The full variable domain, in which reference TRBV5-6 and TRBJ2-1 provide the parts outside the CDR3, is DAGVTQSPTHLIKTRGQQVTLRCSPKSGHDTVSWYQQALGQGPQFIFQYYEEEERQRGNFPDRFSGHQFPNYSSELNVNALLLGDSALYLCASSPTSGSRNEQFFGPGTRLTVL.

In regard to this clone: Other DNA sequences in this sample translate to the same CDR3. CDR3 in DNA: TGCGCCAGCAGCTTGGGACTAGGAGGCCCCAATGAGCAGTTCTTC. Amino acid sequence: CASSLGLGGPNEQFF. The V gene is TRBV5-1, the J gene TRBJ2-1; a possible D gene is TRBD2 (6 bases). The CDR3 spans 15 residues. V was shortened by 0 bases and J by 6 bases, with 13 bases between the two germline ends. From germline, CDR1 is SGHRS and CDR2 YFSETQ. The variable domain in full, completed from reference TRBV5-1 and TRBJ2-1, reads KAGVTQTPRYLIKTRGQQVTLSCSPISGHRSVSWYQQTPGQGLQFLFEYFSETQRNKGNFPGRFSGRQFSNSRSEMNVSTLELGDSALYLCASSLGLGGPNEQFFGPGTRLTVL.

The chain links TRBV29-1 to TRBJ2-5; D gene ambiguous. The CDR3 sequence is 12 residues long. The germline gives CDR1 SQVTM, CDR2 ANQGSEA. The V and J ends lost 6 bases and 2 bases respectively, with 10 bases between them. As DNA, the CDR3 is TGCAGCGTCGAGACTGAACAAGAGACCCAGTACTTC. Its translation is CSVETEQETQYF.

With respect to this clone: One end of the junction varies from germline; a read error may be responsible. The chain recombines TRBV7-9 with TRBJ2-7; tentatively, D is TRBD1 (6 bases). This CDR3 region has 16 residues. CDR1 and CDR2 from the germline V gene are SEHNR and FQNEAQ (reference sequence). CDR3 nucleotide sequence: TGTTCCAGCAGCACCCCAGGGACAATAAAAACCTACGAGCAGTACTTC. This codes for CSSSTPGTIKTYEQYF. Using reference TRBV7-9 and TRBJ2-7 for the parts outside the CDR3, the full variable domain is DTGVSQNPRHKITKRGQNVTFRCDPISEHNRLYWYRQTLGQGPEFLTYFQNEAQLEKSRLLSDRFSAERPKGSFSTLEIQRTEQGDSAMYLCSSSTPGTIKTYEQYFGPGTRLTVT.

CDR3 sequence reads: CASTSREKGDTQYF. CDR3 nucleotide sequence: TGTGCCAGTACTTCGCGGGAGAAAGGGGATACGCAGTATTTT. This chain joins TRBV19 and TRBJ2-3, with 7 bases aligning to TRBD2. The CDR3 is 14 residues long. Germline CDR1 and CDR2: LNHDA and SQIVND (reference sequence). V shed 7 bases, J shed 6 bases, and the junction held 10 bases outside the gene matches.

The V and J genes are TRBV28 and TRBJ2-7; 8 nucleotides line up with TRBD1. The CDR3 consists of 15 residues. Germline values: CDR1 MDHEN, CDR2 SYDVKM. V dropped 7 bases and J dropped 4; count of bases not matched to a gene: 12. CDR3 sequence: CASTKVGTGIYEQYF. The DNA for the CDR3 is TGTGCCAGCACCAAGGTCGGGACAGGCATATACGAGCAGTACTTC.

This clone was counted a few times. The genes are TRBV6-5 and TRBJ1-1; D ambiguous. The CDR3 contains 14 residues. The ends were cut back, 0 bases at V and 9 bases at J, with 14 bases in the middle. Germline CDR1 MNHEY, CDR2 SVGAGI. For the CDR3, the DNA is TGTGCCAGCAGTTACTCCGCTCCTATCTATAAAGCTTTCTTT. Its translation is CASSYSAPIYKAFF.

J is TRBJ1-1 and V is TRBV18; D not resolved. This CDR3 spans 13 amino acids. Germline assignment: CDR1 KGHSH and CDR2 LQKENI. V lost 0 bases and J lost 8, with 10 bases in between. The CDR3 loop is CASSPPSSLEAFF. The DNA for the CDR3 is TGTGCCAGCTCACCACCTAGTTCTCTCGAAGCTTTCTTT.

As for this clone: Other DNA sequences from this sample encode an identical CDR3 as well. The rearrangement joins TRBV5-6 to TRBJ2-5; 7 bases fit TRBD2. The J call may be incorrect, as the DNA end agrees better with TRBJ2-7. The CDR3 consists of 13 residues. CDR1 is SGHDT, CDR2 YYEEEE, per germline. The CDR3 here is CASSRLAVYEQYF. Here the CDR3 DNA reads TGTGCCAGCAGCCGACTAGCTGTCTACGAGCAGTACTTC.

Of note for this clone: This specimen includes other DNA sequences encoding the same CDR3. This chain links TRBV6-1 with TRBJ1-1; no clear D gene. CDR1 and CDR2 from the germline V gene are MNHNS and SASEGT. The CDR3 has 12 amino acids. Between the trimmed V and J ends, which lost 6 bases and 1 base, there was a span of 6 bases. The CDR3 DNA is TGTGCCAGCAGGATACAGAACACTGAAGCTTTCTTT. It encodes CASRIQNTEAFF.

The chain has TRBV6-5 and TRBJ2-7, with D possibly TRBD2 on 5 matching bases. Trimming removed 7 bases at V and 6 bases at J, with 19 bases between. Germline CDR1 MNHEY, CDR2 SVGAGI. CDR3 length: 14 amino acids. The CDR3 bases are TGTGCCAGCACTCAGACACGAGGGAGCTCCGAGCAGTACTTC. It is translated as CASTQTRGSSEQYF.

V and J are TRBV28 and TRBJ1-5, with D unclear. There are 15 residues in the CDR3. Germline V lookup: CDR1 MDHEN, CDR2 SYDVKM. V was shortened by 7 bases and J by 3 bases, with 16 bases between the two germline ends. The CDR3 sequence: CASKTGAFDNQPQHF. CDR3 nucleotides: TGTGCCAGCAAAACCGGTGCTTTCGACAATCAGCCCCAGCATTTT.

V and J are TRBV28 and TRBJ2-7, with 9 nucleotides matching TRBD2. Germline CDR1 is MDHEN and CDR2 is SYDVKM. The CDR3 sequence is 13 residues long. V was clipped by 8 bases and J by 3 bases; unmatched bases: 5. The CDR3 loop is CASGAGGFYEQYF. The CDR3 DNA reads as TGTGCCAGCGGAGCGGGAGGCTTCTACGAGCAGTACTTC.

This clone has only one observation. This CDR3 reads CASSSQAGIDNQPQHF. The CDR3 DNA sequence: TGTGCCAGCTCATCCCAGGCCGGGATCGACAATCAGCCCCAGCATTTT. The V call is TRBV18, the J call TRBJ1-5; D unresolved. The CDR3 is 16 amino acids. The germline gives CDR1 KGHSH, CDR2 LQKENI. The V gene lost 5 bases and the J gene lost 3 bases, with 17 bases spanning the gap.

This chain connects TRBV6-5 to TRBJ1-1; D might be TRBD1 (5 bases). The germline V gene encodes CDR1 MNHEY and CDR2 SVGAGI. Trimming took off 5 bases at V and 5 bases at J, with 12 bases between the two ends. This CDR3 region has 13 residues. The CDR3 nucleotides read TGTGCCAGCAGTCCTCGACAGAGGACTGAAGCTTTCTTT. Its translation: CASSPRQRTEAFF.

The V and J genes are TRBV5-5 and TRBJ2-2, with TRBD2 matching over 9 bases. CDR1 and CDR2 from the germline V gene are SGHKS and YYEKEE (reference sequence). V was clipped by 5 bases and J by 7 bases; unmatched bases: 3. The CDR3 length is 13 residues. The CDR3 reads CASSILAGGELFF. CDR3 DNA: TGTGCCAGCAGTATACTAGCGGGCGGGGAGCTGTTTTTT.

The chain links TRBV19 to TRBJ2-2; D is uncertain. Per germline, CDR1 LNHDA and CDR2 SQIVND (reference sequence). Trimming stripped 6 bases from V and 5 bases from J, with 10 bases between. The CDR3 runs 13 residues. CDR3 in amino acids: CASRHSRTGELFF. Here the CDR3 DNA reads TGTGCCAGTAGGCACAGTCGGACCGGGGAGCTGTTTTTT.

The rearrangement joins TRBV21-1 to TRBJ2-3; the table's TRBD2 call for D was not verified on the DNA. TRBV21-1 counts as a pseudogene. The CDR3 covers 17 residues. The CDR3 coding sequence is TGTGCCAGCAGCGGGTCTTCGGGGATAGGAGGCACAGATACGCAGTATTTT. This sequence encodes CASSGSSGIGGTDTQYF.

The chain is built from TRBV6-1 and TRBJ2-1, with 7 bases matching TRBD1. Germline CDR1 reads MNHNS; CDR2 reads SASEGT. J gave up 9 bases and V 3 bases, and 11 bases lay outside the gene matches. The CDR3 runs 15 residues. CDR3 sequence reads: CASSEVVTGLREQFF. The CDR3 DNA is TGTGCCAGCAGTGAGGTTGTGACAGGGTTGCGTGAGCAGTTCTTC.

This clone was counted between two and nine times. This chain's CDR3 is CASSGGLAGVDEQFF. In nucleotides, the CDR3 is TGCGCCAGCAGCGGCGGACTAGCGGGAGTAGATGAGCAGTTCTTC. The J gene is TRBJ2-1, the V gene TRBV5-1, with 13 bases matching TRBD2. Germline values: CDR1 SGHRS, CDR2 YFSETQ. V shed 4 bases, J shed 8 bases, and the junction held 6 bases outside the gene matches. The CDR3 is 15 residues long.

The chain employs TRBV7-9 and TRBJ2-2; the match to TRBD1 covers 9 bases. CDR1 SEHNR and CDR2 FQNEAQ come from the germline V gene (reference sequence). The CDR3 consists of 15 residues. The V and J ends lost 3 bases and 7 bases, in that order; junction bases with no gene match: 6. CDR3 amino acids: CASSFYRGRGGELFF. The CDR3 nucleotides read TGTGCCAGCAGCTTTTACAGGGGGCGCGGCGGGGAGCTGTTTTTT.

The chain combines TRBV6-1 with TRBJ1-4; a possible D gene is TRBD1 (6 bases). CDR3 length: 12 residues. Germline assignment: CDR1 MNHNS and CDR2 SASEGT. V was shortened by 6 bases and J by 9 bases, with 11 bases between the two germline ends. CDR3 loop: CASSRDNKKLFF. The CDR3, as DNA: TGTGCCAGCAGCAGGGACAATAAAAAACTGTTTTTT.

Only one count was recorded for this clone. The rearrangement joins TRBV27 to TRBJ2-7; TRBD2 might be the D (6 bases). This CDR3 contains 13 residues. Trimming shortened V by 2 bases and J by 6 bases, and 11 bases separated the two germline ends. Looked up from germline, CDR1 is MNHEY and CDR2 is SMNVEV (reference sequence). DNA for the CDR3: TGTGCCAGCAGTTTAGGCGGGATCAGCGAGCAGTACTTC. Amino acid sequence: CASSLGGISEQYF.